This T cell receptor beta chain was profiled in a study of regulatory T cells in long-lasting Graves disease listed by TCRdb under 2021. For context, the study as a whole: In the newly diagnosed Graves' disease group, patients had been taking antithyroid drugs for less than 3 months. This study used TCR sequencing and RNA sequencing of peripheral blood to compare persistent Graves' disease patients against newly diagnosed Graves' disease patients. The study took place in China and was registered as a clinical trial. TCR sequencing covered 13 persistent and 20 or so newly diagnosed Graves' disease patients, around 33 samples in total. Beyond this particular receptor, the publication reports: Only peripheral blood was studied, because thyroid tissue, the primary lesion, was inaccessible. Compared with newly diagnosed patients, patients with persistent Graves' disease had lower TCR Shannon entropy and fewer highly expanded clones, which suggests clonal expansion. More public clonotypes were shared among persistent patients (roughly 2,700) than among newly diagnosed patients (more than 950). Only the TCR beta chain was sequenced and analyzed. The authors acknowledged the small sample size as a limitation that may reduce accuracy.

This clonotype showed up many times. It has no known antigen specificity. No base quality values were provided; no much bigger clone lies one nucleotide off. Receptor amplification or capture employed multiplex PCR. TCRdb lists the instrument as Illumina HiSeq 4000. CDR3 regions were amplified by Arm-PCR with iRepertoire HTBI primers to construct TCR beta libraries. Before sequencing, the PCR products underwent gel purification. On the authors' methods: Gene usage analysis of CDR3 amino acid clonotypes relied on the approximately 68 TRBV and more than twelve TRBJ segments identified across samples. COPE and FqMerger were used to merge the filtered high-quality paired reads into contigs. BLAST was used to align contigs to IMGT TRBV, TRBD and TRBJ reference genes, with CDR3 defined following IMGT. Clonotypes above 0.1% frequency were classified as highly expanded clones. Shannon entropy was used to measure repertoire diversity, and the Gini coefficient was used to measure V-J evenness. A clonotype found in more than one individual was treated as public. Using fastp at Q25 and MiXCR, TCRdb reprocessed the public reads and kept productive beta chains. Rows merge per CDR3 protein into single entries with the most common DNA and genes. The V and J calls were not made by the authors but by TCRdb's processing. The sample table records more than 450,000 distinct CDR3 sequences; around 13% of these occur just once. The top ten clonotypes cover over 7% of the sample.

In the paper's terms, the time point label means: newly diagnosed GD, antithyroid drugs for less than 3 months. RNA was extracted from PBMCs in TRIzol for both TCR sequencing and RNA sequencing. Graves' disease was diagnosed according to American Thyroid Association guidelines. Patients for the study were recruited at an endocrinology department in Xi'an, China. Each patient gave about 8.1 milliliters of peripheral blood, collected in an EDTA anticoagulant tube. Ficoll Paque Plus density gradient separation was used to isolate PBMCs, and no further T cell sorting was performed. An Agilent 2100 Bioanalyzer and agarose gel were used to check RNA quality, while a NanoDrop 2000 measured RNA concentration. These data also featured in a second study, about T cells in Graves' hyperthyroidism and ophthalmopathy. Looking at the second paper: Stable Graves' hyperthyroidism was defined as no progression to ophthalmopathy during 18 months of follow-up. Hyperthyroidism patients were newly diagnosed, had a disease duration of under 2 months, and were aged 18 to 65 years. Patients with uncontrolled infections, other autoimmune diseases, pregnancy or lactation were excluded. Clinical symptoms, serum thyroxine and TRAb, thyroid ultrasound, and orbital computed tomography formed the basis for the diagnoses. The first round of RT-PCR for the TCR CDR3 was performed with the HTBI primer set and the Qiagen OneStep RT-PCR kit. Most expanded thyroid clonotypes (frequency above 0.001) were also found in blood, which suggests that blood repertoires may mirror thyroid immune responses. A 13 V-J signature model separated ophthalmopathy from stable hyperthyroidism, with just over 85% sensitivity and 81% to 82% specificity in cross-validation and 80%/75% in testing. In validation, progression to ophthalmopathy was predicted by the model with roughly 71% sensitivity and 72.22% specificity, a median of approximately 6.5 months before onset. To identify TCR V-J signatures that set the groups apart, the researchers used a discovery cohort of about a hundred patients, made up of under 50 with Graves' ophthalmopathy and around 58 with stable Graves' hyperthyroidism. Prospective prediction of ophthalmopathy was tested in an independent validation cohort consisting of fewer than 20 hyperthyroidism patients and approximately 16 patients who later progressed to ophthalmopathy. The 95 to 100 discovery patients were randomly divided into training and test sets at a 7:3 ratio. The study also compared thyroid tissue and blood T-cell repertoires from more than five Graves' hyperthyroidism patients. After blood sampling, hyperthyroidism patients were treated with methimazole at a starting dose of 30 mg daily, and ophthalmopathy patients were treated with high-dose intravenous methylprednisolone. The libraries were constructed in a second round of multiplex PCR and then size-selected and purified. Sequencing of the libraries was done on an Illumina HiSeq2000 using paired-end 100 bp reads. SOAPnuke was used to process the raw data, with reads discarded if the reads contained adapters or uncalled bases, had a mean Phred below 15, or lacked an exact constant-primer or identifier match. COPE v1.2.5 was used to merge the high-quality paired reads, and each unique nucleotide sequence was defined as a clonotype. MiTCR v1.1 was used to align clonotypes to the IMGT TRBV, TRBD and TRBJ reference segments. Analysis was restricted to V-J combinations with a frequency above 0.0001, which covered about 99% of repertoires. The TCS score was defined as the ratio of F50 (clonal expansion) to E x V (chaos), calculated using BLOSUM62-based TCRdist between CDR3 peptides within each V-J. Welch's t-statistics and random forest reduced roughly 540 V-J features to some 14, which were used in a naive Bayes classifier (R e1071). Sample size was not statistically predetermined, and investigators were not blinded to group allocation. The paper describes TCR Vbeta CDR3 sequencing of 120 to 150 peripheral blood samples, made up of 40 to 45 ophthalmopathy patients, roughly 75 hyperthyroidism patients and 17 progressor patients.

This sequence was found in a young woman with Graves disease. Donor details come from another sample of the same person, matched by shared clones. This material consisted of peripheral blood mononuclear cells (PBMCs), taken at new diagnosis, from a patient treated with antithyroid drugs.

The bases are TGTGCCAGCAGTTATGACCCTGGAAATTCACCCCTCCACTTT. It is translated as CASSYDPGNSPLHF. The chain couples TRBV28 to TRBJ1-6, with no confident D gene call. CDR1 and CDR2 (MDHEN, SYDVKM) derive from the germline V gene. Cut back by 4 bases and 7 bases, the V and J ends lie 11 bases apart. The CDR3, cysteine through phenylalanine, is 14 amino acids long. Only the CDR3 part of the read is kept: 42 bases, read in frame from the first base. Outside the CDR3, residues come from the reference TRBV28 and TRBJ1-6 proteins, so the full variable domain is: DVKVTQSSRYLVKRTGEKVFLECVQDMDHENMFWYRQDPGLGLRLIYFSYDVKMKEKGDIPEGYSVSREKKERFSLILESASTNQTSMYLCASSYDPGNSPLHFGNGTRLTVT.